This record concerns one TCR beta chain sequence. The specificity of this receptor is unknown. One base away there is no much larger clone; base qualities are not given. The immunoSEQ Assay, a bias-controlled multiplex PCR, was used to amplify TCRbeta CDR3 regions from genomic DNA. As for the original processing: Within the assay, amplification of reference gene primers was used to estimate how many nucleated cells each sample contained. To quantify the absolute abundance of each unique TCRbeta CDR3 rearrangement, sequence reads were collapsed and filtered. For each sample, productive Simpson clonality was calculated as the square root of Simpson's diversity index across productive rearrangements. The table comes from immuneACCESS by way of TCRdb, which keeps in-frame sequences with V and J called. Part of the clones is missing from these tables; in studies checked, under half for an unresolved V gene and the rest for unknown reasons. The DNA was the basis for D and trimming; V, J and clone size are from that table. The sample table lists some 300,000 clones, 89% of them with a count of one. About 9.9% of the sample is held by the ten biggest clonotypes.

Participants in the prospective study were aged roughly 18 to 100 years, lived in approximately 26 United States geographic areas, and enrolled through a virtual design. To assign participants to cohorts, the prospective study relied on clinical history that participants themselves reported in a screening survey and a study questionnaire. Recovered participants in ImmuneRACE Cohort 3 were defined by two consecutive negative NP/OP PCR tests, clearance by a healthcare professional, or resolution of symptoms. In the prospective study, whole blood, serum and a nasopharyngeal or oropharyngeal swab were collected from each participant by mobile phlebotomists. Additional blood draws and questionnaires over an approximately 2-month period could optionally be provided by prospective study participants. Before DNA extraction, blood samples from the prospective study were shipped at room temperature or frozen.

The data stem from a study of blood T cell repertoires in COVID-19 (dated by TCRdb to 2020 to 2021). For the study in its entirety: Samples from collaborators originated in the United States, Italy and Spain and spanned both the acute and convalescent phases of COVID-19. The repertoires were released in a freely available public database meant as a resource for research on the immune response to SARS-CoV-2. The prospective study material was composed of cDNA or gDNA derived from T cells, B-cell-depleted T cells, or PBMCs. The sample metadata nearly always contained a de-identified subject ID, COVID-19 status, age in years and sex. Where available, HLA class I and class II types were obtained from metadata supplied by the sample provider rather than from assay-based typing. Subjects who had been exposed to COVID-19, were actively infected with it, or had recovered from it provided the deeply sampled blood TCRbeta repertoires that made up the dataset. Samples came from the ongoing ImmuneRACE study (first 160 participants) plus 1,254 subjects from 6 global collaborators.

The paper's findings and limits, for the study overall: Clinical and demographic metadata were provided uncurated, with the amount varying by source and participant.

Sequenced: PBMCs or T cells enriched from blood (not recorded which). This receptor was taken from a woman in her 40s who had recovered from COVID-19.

Read as DNA, the sequence is TGCGCCAGCAGCCGATTCCCTAGCGGGGCATCTCAAGAGACCCAGTACTTC. This yields the protein CASSRFPSGASQETQYF. The chain uses TRBV5-1 and TRBJ2-5, with 9 bases aligning to TRBD2. V ends up 4 bases short and J 2 bases short, with an unmatched junction base count of 12. Sequences SGHRS (CDR1) and YFSETQ (CDR2) are obtained from the germline V gene. From the cysteine through the phenylalanine, the CDR3 covers 17 amino acids. CDR3 DNA only is kept here, 51 bases in frame from base 1.